This T cell receptor beta chain came from a study of pediatric ulcerative colitis. Across the whole study: Seven patients showed pancolitis and two showed left-sided colitis.

The assay was immunoSEQ multiplex PCR, and TCRdb's table has in-frame clones only and misses some. Here the sample spans under 20,000 clones, just under 75% being singletons. Germline loops: CDR1 GTSNPN, CDR2 SVGIG (reference sequence). Trimming removed 2 bases from V and 9 bases from J, with 11 bases in between. This CDR3 is 12 amino acids long. Rectal tissue came from one to two pinch biopsies taken at colonoscopy. What was sequenced was gut tissue. The chain employs TRBV30 and TRBJ2-1; the D is unclear. The source is a girl under 18 with moderate ulcerative colitis. CDR3 loop: CAWSPLRREQFF. DNA for the CDR3: TGTGCCTGGAGTCCCCTGCGCCGTGAGCAGTTCTTC.